These 29 T cell receptor beta chains share one sample of origin, sequenced in a study of cytomegalovirus exposure and HLA in healthy donors. In the PCR, 60 Vbeta and 13 Jbeta primers were used. Sequencing used immunoSEQ multiplex PCR; TCRdb keeps in-frame clones, though not all of them. In the table there are nearly 110,000 clones, approximately 76% of which are singletons. The sequenced sample consisted of PBMCs. Receptor source: a man aged 18 to 35 in good health and CMV-seronegative.

The rearrangement joins TRBV7-2 to TRBJ1-3, with 8 bases lining up with TRBD1. The length of the CDR3 is 17 residues. Germline CDR1 reads SGHTA; CDR2 reads FQGNSA. Unmatched junction bases numbered 16, after V lost 8 bases and J lost 4 bases. The CDR3 protein is CASSLVGGQGGGNTIYF. For the CDR3, the DNA is TGTGCCAGCTCACTCGTAGGCGGACAGGGTGGAGGAAACACCATATATTTT.

The rearrangement joins TRBV28 to TRBJ2-3; D unresolved. The CDR3 consists of 15 residues. Between the trimmed V and J ends, which lost 5 bases and 1 base, there was a span of 13 bases. The germline V gene encodes CDR1 MDHEN and CDR2 SYDVKM. Here the CDR3 DNA reads TGTGCCAGCAGTGTAAGGATAGCACGCACAGATACGCAGTATTTT. Translation gives CASSVRIARTDTQYF. The variable domain in full, with the rest retrieved from reference TRBV28 and TRBJ2-3, is DVKVTQSSRYLVKRTGEKVFLECVQDMDHENMFWYRQDPGLGLRLIYFSYDVKMKEKGDIPEGYSVSREKKERFSLILESASTNQTSMYLCASSVRIARTDTQYFGPGTRLTVL.

V gene TRBV9 combines with J gene TRBJ2-3, with D unclear. Trimming left V 6 bases short and J 3 bases short, with 14 bases between. CDR3 size: 14 residues. The germline V gene has CDR1 SGDLS and CDR2 YYNGEE. CDR3 nucleotides: TGTGCCAGCACCCGGTCGCTTACTACAGATACGCAGTATTTT. This translates into CASTRSLTTDTQYF. Combining the CDR3 with reference TRBV9 and TRBJ2-3 gives the whole variable domain DSGVTQTPKHLITATGQRVTLRCSPRSGDLSVYWYQQSLDQGLQFLIQYYNGEERAKGNILERFSAQQFPDLHSELNLSSLELGDSALYFCASTRSLTTDTQYFGPGTRLTVL.

This chain links TRBV9 with TRBJ1-1, with D tentatively TRBD1 (5 bases). Per germline, CDR1 SGDLS and CDR2 YYNGEE. V lost 4 bases and J lost 1, with 14 bases in between. The CDR3 loop spans 15 amino acids. CDR3 region: CASSTMGGGNTEAFF. CDR3 in DNA: TGTGCCAGCAGCACCATGGGGGGTGGGAACACTGAAGCTTTCTTT.

This chain joins TRBV9 and TRBJ1-1, with TRBD1 as a possible D gene (5 bases). Germline V CDR1 and CDR2: SGDLS, YYNGEE. CDR3 size: 15 residues. Trimming left V 3 bases short and J 7 bases short, with 19 bases between. DNA for the CDR3: TGTGCCAGCAGCGCGGGGACGTCTTTGGGGGGTGAAGCTTTCTTT. Residues: CASSAGTSLGGEAFF. The full variable domain, rest sourced from reference TRBV9 and TRBJ1-1, is DSGVTQTPKHLITATGQRVTLRCSPRSGDLSVYWYQQSLDQGLQFLIQYYNGEERAKGNILERFSAQQFPDLHSELNLSSLELGDSALYFCASSAGTSLGGEAFFGQGTRLTVV.

The V gene is TRBV2, the J gene TRBJ2-7; TRBD1 agrees at 8 bases. The CDR3 length is 13 residues. Germline-derived CDR1 and CDR2 are SNHLY and FYNNEI. J gave up 2 bases and V 6 bases, and 3 bases lay outside the gene matches. This CDR3 reads CASREDRAYEQYF. The CDR3 DNA sequence: TGTGCCAGCAGGGAGGACAGGGCCTACGAGCAGTACTTC.

This chain links TRBV7-2 with TRBJ2-2; 9 bases fit TRBD1. J lost 7 bases, V lost 2 bases, and 11 bases had no gene match. Per germline, CDR1 SGHTA and CDR2 FQGNSA. The CDR3 is made up of 17 amino acids. The CDR3 region has the DNA TGTGCCAGCAGCTTAAATTTCGGGACAGGGCTGTACGGGGAGCTGTTTTTT. Protein product: CASSLNFGTGLYGELFF.

This clone came up a few times. The chain combines TRBV4-2 with TRBJ2-7; TRBD2 matches 8 bases. V shed 0 bases, J shed 0 bases, and the junction held 7 bases outside the gene matches. Germline V CDR1 and CDR2: LGHNA, YNFKEQ. The CDR3 has 17 residues. CDR3 residues: CASSQDRGLGSSYEQYF. For the CDR3, the DNA is TGTGCCAGCAGCCAAGACAGGGGACTAGGAAGCTCCTACGAGCAGTACTTC.

The rearrangement uses TRBV12-1 and TRBJ2-7; the table's D call of TRBD2 was not tested on the DNA. TRBV12-1 is reported as a pseudogene. There are 14 residues in the CDR3. In DNA form, the CDR3 reads TGTGCCAGCAGCCTATCTAGCGAAACTTACGAGCAGTACTTC. This codes for CASSLSSETYEQYF.

This chain connects TRBV5-6 to TRBJ2-5, with 10 nucleotides matching TRBD2. CDR1 and CDR2 from the germline V gene are SGHDT and YYEEEE. This CDR3 is built from 18 residues. With 3 bases clipped from V and 3 bases from J, the junction kept 14 bases outside the gene matches. The CDR3 DNA is TGTGCCAGCAGCTCGATGGTGCCTAGCGGGGGAGAAAAAGAGACCCAGTACTTC. It yields the protein CASSSMVPSGGEKETQYF.

The rearrangement links TRBV11-2 to TRBJ1-2; D call uncertain. V was cut by 0 bases and J by 3 bases, with 11 bases left in between. This CDR3 has 15 amino acids. The germline V gene has CDR1 SGHAT and CDR2 FQNNGV. The CDR3 sequence is CASSLDGVGDYGYTF. The CDR3 DNA follows: TGTGCCAGCAGCTTAGATGGAGTCGGCGACTATGGCTACACCTTC.

This clone came up a few times. The V gene is TRBV19, the J gene TRBJ1-5; D may be TRBD1 (5 bases). CDR3 length: 14 amino acids. Germline CDR1 is LNHDA and CDR2 is SQIVND (reference sequence). V was pared by 0 bases and J by 6 bases, with 9 bases between. DNA of the CDR3: TGTGCCAGTAGTATAGACAGGGTCGGTCAGCCCCAGCATTTT. This translates into CASSIDRVGQPQHF.

The chain links TRBV7-9 to TRBJ1-2; D may be TRBD1 (6 bases). V was clipped by 5 bases and J by 7 bases, with 20 bases between them. The germline CDR1 and CDR2 sequences are SEHNR and FQNEAQ (reference sequence). The CDR3 runs to 15 residues. DNA for the CDR3: TGTGCCAGCAGCCTAAGGGGGAGGGATCTGCGTGGCTACACCTTC. Its translation: CASSLRGRDLRGYTF. Looking up the rest from reference TRBV7-9 and TRBJ1-2 gives the full variable domain: DTGVSQNPRHKITKRGQNVTFRCDPISEHNRLYWYRQTLGQGPEFLTYFQNEAQLEKSRLLSDRFSAERPKGSFSTLEIQRTEQGDSAMYLCASSLRGRDLRGYTFGSGTRLTVV.

This chain connects TRBV29-1 to TRBJ2-2; D is uncertain. This CDR3 has 13 amino acids. Germline CDR1 reads SQVTM; CDR2 reads ANQGSEA. Between the trimmed V and J ends, which lost 3 bases and 4 bases, there was a span of 9 bases. The CDR3 sequence is CSVEAPSTGELFF. The DNA of the CDR3 is TGCAGCGTTGAGGCACCTTCCACCGGGGAGCTGTTTTTT.

V is TRBV7-2 and J is TRBJ2-5, with 9 bases identical to TRBD2. Germline CDR1 reads SGHTA; CDR2 reads FQGNSA. This CDR3 comprises 15 residues. V shed 5 bases, J shed 2 bases, and the junction held 6 bases outside the gene matches. In DNA form, the CDR3 reads TGTGCCAGCAGCAGTGCGGGGGGGGGTCAAGAGACCCAGTACTTC. This codes for CASSSAGGGQETQYF.

The chain is built from TRBV2 and TRBJ1-4, with D perhaps TRBD1 (6 bases). There are 13 residues in the CDR3. CDR1 is SNHLY, CDR2 FYNNEI, per germline. Trimming shortened V by 8 bases and J by 7 bases, and 14 bases separated the two germline ends. The CDR3, as DNA: TGTGCCAGCGGGCTCTCAGGGGTTGAAAAACTGTTTTTT. This codes for CASGLSGVEKLFF. Variable domain in full (rest from reference TRBV2 and TRBJ1-4): EPEVTQTPSHQVTQMGQEVILRCVPISNHLYFYWYRQILGQKVEFLVSFYNNEISEKSEIFDDQFSVERPDGSNFTLKIRSTKLEDSAMYFCASGLSGVEKLFFGSGTQLSVL.

The J gene is TRBJ1-3, the V gene TRBV2; D is unclear. In germline, CDR1 is SNHLY, CDR2 FYNNEI. Trimming shortened V by 5 bases and J by 4 bases, and 9 bases separated the two germline ends. The length of the CDR3 is 13 residues. Here the CDR3 DNA reads TGTGCCAGCAGTATAGCCCTCGGAAACACCATATATTTT. Its protein is CASSIALGNTIYF.

This clone was detected only once. The chain is built from TRBV27 and TRBJ2-1; 7 nucleotides agree with TRBD1. Germline V gene data show CDR1 as MNHEY and CDR2 as SMNVEV (reference sequence). The CDR3 sequence is 15 residues long. Trimming removed 1 base from V and 7 bases from J; junction bases left unmatched: 7. CDR3 sequence: CASSLWTGLRNEQFF. The CDR3 coding sequence is TGTGCCAGCAGTTTATGGACAGGTCTGAGGAATGAGCAGTTCTTC.

The gene calls are TRBV7-9 and TRBJ2-1; D unresolved. Germline V gives CDR1 SEHNR, CDR2 FQNEAQ (reference sequence). The germline V and J ends were trimmed by 5 bases and 8 bases, with 19 bases remaining between them. The CDR3 length is 15 residues. The CDR3 DNA follows: TGTGCCAGCAGCCCGCCGACTGGCGGAATTGATGAGCAGTTCTTC. Translating it yields CASSPPTGGIDEQFF.

This CDR3 reads CASCQTGLGGELFF. The CDR3 DNA reads as TGTGCCAGCTGCCAGACAGGGCTGGGCGGGGAGCTGTTTTTT. The chain recombines TRBV27 with TRBJ2-2, with 7 bases aligning to TRBD1. Germline CDR1 MNHEY, CDR2 SMNVEV (reference sequence). The V gene end was trimmed by 8 bases and the J gene end by 7 bases; junction bases not matched to a gene: 10. The CDR3 sequence is 14 residues long.

V gene TRBV28 combines with J gene TRBJ1-2; TRBD1 matches at 9 bases. Trimming cost V 8 bases and J 8 bases; bases outside gene matches: 6. The germline CDR1 and CDR2 sequences are MDHEN and SYDVKM. This CDR3 contains 12 residues. The CDR3: CASLGQGYGYTF. For the CDR3, the DNA is TGTGCCAGCTTGGGACAGGGCTACGGCTACACCTTC.

The chain recombines TRBV6-6 with TRBJ2-7; 10 nucleotides match TRBD1. V lost 6 bases, J lost 11 bases, and 7 bases stayed unmatched. The CDR3 is 12 residues long. Germline CDR1 and CDR2: MNHNY and SVGAGI (reference sequence). Here the CDR3 reads CASSFDRGQEYF. CDR3 coding DNA: TGTGCCAGCAGCTTCGACAGGGGGCAAGAGTACTTC.

The chain recombines TRBV5-1 with TRBJ2-5; a weak D match, TRBD1 (6 bases). Per germline, CDR1 SGHRS and CDR2 YFSETQ. The CDR3 is 13 residues long. The ends were cut back, 1 base at V and 2 bases at J, with 6 bases in the middle. CDR3 DNA: TGCGCCAGCAGCTTGAGGGGGCAAGAGACCCAGTACTTC. This encodes CASSLRGQETQYF.

This clone came up a few times. The chain employs TRBV4-3 and TRBJ2-7, with TRBD2 identical over 13 bases. The junction had 8 bases not matched to a gene; V was cut back by 0 bases and J by 3 bases. Germline loops: CDR1 LGHNA, CDR2 YSLEER. This CDR3 is 18 amino acids long. This CDR3 is CASSQDRLAGGLLYEQYF. Here the CDR3 DNA reads TGCGCCAGCAGCCAAGACCGACTAGCGGGGGGCTTGCTCTACGAGCAGTACTTC.

The chain links TRBV5-6 to TRBJ1-4; 7 bases map to TRBD1. V was clipped by 4 bases and J by 4 bases; unmatched bases: 7. Germline CDR1 is SGHDT and CDR2 is YYEEEE. This CDR3 contains 15 residues. The CDR3 bases are TGTGCCAGCAGCCCGTTCGACAGGGTTAATGAAAAACTGTTTTTT. Translated: CASSPFDRVNEKLFF.

DNA for the CDR3: TGCGCCAGCAGCTTAACAGGGGAGAATGAAAAACTGTTTTTT. As protein: CASSLTGENEKLFF. The chain links TRBV5-1 to TRBJ1-4; 7 nucleotides agree with TRBD1. The CDR3 covers 14 residues. The junction had 3 bases not matched to a gene; V was cut back by 2 bases and J by 5 bases. In germline, CDR1 is SGHRS, CDR2 YFSETQ.

This clone was observed a few times. The rearrangement links TRBV5-1 to TRBJ2-3; D is possibly TRBD2 (6 bases). V lost 5 bases and J lost 2, with 15 bases in between. The germline gives CDR1 SGHRS, CDR2 YFSETQ. The CDR3 runs to 15 residues. The CDR3 region is CASSPIPGDTDTQYF. CDR3 bases: TGCGCCAGCAGTCCCATCCCGGGGGACACAGATACGCAGTATTTT.

The chain links TRBV25-1 to TRBJ2-5; possibly TRBD2 for D (6 bases). Matching the DNA end better, TRBJ2-7 makes the J call doubtful. The CDR3 extends over 16 amino acids. Germline-derived CDR1 and CDR2 are MGHDK and SYGVNS. CDR3 nucleotide sequence: TGTGCCAGCAGCGACGGGAGAGCCTACGGTCGTAACGAGCAGTACTTC. Translated, it gives CASSDGRAYGRNEQYF.

This clone was detected a few times. This sequence joins TRBV7-6 and TRBJ1-6; D unclear. Germline V CDR1 and CDR2: SGHVS, FNYEAQ. V was clipped by 6 bases and J by 7 bases, with 10 bases between them. The CDR3 spans 13 residues. The CDR3 region is CASSISPNSPLHF. CDR3 coding DNA: TGTGCCAGCAGTATAAGCCCGAATTCACCCCTCCACTTT.